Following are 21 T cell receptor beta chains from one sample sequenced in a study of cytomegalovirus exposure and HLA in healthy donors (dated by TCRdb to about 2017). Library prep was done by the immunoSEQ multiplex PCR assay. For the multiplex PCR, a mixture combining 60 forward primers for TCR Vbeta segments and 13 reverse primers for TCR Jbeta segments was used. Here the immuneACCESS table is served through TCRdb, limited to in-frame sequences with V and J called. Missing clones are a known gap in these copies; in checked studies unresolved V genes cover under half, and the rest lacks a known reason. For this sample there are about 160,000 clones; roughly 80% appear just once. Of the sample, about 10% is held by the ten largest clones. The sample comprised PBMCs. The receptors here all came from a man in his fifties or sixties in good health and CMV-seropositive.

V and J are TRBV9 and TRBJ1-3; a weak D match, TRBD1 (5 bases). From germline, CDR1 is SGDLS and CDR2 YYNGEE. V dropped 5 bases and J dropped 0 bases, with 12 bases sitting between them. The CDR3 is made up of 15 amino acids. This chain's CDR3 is CASSETDLSGNTIYF. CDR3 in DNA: TGTGCCAGCAGTGAGACAGATCTCTCTGGAAACACCATATATTTT.

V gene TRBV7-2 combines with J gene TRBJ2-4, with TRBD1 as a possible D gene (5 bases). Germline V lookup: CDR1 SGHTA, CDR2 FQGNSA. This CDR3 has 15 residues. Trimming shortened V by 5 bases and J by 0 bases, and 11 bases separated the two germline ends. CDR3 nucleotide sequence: TGTGCCAGCAGCCCAGGACACCTAGCCAAAAACATTCAGTACTTC. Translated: CASSPGHLAKNIQYF.

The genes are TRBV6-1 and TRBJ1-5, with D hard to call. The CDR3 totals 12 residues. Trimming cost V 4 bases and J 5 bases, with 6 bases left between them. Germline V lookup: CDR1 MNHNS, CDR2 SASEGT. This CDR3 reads CASSGIYQPQHF. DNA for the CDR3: TGTGCCAGCAGTGGTATTTATCAGCCCCAGCATTTT.

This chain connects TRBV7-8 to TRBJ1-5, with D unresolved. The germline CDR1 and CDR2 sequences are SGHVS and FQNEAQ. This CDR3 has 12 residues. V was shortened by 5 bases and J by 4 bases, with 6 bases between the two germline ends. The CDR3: CASSEQNQPQHF. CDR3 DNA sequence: TGTGCCAGCAGCGAACAAAATCAGCCCCAGCATTTT.

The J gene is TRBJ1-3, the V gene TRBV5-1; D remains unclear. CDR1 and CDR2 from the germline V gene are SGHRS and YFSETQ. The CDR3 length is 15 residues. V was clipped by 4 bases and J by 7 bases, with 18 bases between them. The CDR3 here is CASSLAPSVWNTIYF. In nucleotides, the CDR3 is TGCGCCAGCAGCCTAGCCCCCTCGGTCTGGAACACCATATATTTT.

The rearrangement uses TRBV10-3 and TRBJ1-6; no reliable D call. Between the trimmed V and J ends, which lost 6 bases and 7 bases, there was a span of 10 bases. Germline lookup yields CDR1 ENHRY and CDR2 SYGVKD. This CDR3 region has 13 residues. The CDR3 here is CAISPGRNSPLHF. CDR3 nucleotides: TGTGCCATCAGCCCGGGGAGGAATTCACCCCTCCACTTT.

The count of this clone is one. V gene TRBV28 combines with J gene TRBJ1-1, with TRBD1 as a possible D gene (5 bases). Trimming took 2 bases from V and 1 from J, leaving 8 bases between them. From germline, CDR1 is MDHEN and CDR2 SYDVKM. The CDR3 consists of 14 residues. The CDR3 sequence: CASSLPGQNTEAFF. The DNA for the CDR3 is TGTGCCAGCAGTTTACCCGGACAGAACACTGAAGCTTTCTTT.

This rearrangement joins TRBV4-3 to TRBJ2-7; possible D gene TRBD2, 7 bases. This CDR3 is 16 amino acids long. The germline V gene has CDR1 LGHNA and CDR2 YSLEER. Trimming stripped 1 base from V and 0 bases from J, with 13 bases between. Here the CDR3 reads CASSQGGGGSSYEQYF. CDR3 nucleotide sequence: TGCGCCAGCAGCCAAGGGGGAGGGGGGTCCTCCTACGAGCAGTACTTC.

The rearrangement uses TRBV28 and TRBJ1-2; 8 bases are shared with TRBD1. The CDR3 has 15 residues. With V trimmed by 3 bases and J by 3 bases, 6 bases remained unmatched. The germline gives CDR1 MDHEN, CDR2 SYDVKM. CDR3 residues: CASSLGRGHDYGYTF. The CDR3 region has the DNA TGTGCCAGCAGTTTGGGCAGGGGGCACGACTATGGCTACACCTTC.

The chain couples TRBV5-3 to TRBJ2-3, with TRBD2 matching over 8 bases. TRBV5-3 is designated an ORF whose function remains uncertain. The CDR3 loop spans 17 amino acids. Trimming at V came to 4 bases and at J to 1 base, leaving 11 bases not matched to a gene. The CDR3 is CARSPGEAGGRTDTQYF. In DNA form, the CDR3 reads TGTGCCAGAAGCCCCGGCGAGGCGGGGGGCCGCACAGATACGCAGTATTTT.

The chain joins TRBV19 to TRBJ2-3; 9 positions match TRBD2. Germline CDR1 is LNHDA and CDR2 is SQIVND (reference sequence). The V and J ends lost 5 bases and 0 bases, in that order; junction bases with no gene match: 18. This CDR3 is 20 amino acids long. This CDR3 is CASSSPRGSGGKTSTDTQYF. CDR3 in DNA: TGTGCCAGTAGTTCCCCCCGGGGTAGCGGGGGAAAAACTAGCACAGATACGCAGTATTTT.

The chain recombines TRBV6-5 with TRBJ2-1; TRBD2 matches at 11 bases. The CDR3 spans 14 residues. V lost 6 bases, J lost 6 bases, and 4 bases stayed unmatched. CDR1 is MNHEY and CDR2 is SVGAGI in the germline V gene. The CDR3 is CASRGTSGSNEQFF. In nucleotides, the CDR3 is TGTGCCAGCAGAGGGACTAGCGGAAGCAATGAGCAGTTCTTC.

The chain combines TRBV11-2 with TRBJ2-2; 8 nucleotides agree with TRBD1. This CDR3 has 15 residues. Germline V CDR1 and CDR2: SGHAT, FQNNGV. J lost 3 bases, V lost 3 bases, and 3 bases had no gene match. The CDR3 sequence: CASSFDRGYTGELFF. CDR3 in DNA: TGTGCCAGCAGCTTTGACAGGGGCTACACCGGGGAGCTGTTTTTT.

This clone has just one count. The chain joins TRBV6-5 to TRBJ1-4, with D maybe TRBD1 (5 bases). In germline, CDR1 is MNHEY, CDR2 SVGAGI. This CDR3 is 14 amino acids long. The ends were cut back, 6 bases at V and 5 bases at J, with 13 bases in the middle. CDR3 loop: CASREGWANEKLFF. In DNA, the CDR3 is TGTGCCAGCAGGGAGGGGTGGGCGAATGAAAAACTGTTTTTT.

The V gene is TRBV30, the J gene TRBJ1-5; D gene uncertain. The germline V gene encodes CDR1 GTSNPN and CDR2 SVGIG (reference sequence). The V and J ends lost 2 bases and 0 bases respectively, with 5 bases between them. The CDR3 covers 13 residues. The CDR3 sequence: CAWSYSSNQPQHF. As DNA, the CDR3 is TGTGCCTGGAGTTACAGTAGCAATCAGCCCCAGCATTTT.

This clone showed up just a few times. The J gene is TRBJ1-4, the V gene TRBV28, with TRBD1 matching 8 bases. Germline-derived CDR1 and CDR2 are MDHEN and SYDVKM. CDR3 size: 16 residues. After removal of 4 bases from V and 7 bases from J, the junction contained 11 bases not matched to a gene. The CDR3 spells CASSSPLDRGVEKLFF. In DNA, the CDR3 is TGTGCCAGCAGTTCACCCCTTGACAGGGGTGTTGAAAAACTGTTTTTT.

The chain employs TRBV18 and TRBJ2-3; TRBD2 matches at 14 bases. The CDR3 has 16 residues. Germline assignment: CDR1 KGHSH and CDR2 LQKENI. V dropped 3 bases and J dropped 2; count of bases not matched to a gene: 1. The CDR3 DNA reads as TGTGCCAGCTCACCGGGACTAGCGGGGGACACAGATACGCAGTATTTT. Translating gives CASSPGLAGDTDTQYF.

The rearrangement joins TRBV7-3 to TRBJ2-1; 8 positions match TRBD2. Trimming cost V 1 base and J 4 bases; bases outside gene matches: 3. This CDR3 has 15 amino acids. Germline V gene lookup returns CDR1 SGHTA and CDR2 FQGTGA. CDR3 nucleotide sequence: TGTGCCAGCAGCTTAAAACTAGCGGAATACAATGAGCAGTTCTTC. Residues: CASSLKLAEYNEQFF.

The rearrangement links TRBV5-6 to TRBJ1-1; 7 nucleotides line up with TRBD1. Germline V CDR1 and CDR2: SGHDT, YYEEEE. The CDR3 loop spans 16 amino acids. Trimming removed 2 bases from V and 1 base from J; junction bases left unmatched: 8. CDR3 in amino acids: CASSLLATGRNTEAFF. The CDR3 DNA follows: TGTGCCAGCAGCTTATTGGCGACAGGGCGGAACACTGAAGCTTTCTTT.

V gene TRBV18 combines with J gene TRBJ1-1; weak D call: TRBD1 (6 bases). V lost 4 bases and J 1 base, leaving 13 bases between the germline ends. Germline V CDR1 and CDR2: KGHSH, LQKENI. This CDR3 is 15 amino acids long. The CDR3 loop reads CASSQTGPENTEAFF. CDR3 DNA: TGTGCCAGCTCACAGACAGGACCTGAGAACACTGAAGCTTTCTTT.

The CDR3 DNA reads as TGTGCCATCAGTGAGCCTAGGTTCGAGGAAGAGACCCAGTACTTC. This translates into CAISEPRFEEETQYF. The J gene is TRBJ2-5, the V gene TRBV10-3; D ambiguous. This CDR3 has 15 amino acids. Trimming took 2 bases from V and 3 from J, leaving 13 bases between them. Per the germline V gene, CDR1 is ENHRY and CDR2 is SYGVKD.